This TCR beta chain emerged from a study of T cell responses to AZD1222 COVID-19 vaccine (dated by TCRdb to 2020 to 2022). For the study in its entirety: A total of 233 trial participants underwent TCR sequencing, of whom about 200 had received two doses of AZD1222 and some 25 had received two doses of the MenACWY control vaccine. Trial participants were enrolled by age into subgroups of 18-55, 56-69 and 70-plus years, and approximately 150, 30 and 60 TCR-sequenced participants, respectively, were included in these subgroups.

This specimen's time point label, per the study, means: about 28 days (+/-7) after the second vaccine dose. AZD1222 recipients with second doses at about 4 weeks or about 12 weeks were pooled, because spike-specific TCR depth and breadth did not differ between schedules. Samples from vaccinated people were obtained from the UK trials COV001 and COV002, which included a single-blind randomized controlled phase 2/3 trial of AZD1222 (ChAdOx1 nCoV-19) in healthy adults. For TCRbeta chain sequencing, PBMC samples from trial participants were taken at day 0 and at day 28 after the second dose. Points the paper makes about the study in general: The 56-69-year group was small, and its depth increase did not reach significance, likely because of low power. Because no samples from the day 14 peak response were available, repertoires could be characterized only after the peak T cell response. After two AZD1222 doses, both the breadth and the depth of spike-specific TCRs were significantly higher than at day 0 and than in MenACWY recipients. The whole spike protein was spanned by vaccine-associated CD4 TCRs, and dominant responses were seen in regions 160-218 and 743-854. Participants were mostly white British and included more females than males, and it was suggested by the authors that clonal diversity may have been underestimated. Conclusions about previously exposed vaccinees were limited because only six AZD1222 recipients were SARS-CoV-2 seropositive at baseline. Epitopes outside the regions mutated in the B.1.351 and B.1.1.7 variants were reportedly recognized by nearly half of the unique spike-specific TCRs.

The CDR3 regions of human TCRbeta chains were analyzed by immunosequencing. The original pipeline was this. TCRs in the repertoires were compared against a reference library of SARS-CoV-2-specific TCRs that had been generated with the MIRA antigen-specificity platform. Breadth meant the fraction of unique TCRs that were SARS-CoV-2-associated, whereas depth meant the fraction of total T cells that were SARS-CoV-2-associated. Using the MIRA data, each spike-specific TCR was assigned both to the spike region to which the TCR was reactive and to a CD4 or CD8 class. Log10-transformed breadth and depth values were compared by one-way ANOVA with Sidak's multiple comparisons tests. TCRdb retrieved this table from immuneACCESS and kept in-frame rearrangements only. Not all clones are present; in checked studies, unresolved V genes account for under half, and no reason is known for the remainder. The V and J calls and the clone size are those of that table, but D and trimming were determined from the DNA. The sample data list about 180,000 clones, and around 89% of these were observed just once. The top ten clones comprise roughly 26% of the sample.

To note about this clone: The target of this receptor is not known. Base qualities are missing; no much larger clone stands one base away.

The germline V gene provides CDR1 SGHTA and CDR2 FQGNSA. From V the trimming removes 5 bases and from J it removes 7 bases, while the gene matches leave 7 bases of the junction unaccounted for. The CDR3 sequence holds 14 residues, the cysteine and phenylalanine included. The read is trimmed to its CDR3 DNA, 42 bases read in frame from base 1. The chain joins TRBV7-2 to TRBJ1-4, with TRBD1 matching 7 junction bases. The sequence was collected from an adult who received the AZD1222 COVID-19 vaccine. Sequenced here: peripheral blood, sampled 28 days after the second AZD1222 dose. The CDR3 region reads CASSPIRDSEKLFF. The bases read TGTGCCAGCAGCCCCATACGGGACAGTGAAAAACTGTTTTTT.